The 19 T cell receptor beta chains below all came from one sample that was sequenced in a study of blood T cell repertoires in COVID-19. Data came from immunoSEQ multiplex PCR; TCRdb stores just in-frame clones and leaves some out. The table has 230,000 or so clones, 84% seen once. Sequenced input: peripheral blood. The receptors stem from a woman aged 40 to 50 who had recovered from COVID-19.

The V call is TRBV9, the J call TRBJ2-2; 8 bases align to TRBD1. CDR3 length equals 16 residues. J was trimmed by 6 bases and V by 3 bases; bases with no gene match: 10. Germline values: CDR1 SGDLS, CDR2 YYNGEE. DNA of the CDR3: TGTGCCAGCAGCGGGGGACAGGTCGTGGTTCCCGGGGAGCTGTTTTTT. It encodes CASSGGQVVVPGELFF.

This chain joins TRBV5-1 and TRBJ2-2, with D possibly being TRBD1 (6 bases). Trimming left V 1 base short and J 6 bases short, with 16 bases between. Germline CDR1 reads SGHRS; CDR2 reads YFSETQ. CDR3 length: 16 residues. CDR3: CASSLTGNSRSGELFF. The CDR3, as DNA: TGCGCCAGCAGCTTGACAGGGAATTCTCGGTCCGGGGAGCTGTTTTTT.

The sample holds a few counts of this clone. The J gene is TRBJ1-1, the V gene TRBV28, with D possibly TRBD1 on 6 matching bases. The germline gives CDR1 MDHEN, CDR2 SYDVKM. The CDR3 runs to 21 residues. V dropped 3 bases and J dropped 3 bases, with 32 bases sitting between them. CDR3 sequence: CASSFNTFSEQGSIRDTEAFF. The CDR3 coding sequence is TGTGCCAGCAGTTTCAATACGTTCTCCGAACAGGGCTCCATTAGGGACACTGAAGCTTTCTTT.

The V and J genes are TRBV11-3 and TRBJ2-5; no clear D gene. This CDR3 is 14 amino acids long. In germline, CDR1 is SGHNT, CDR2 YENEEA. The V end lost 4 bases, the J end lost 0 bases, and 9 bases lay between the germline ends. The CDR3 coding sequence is TGTGCCAGCAGCTATCTGTCGTACCAAGAGACCCAGTACTTC. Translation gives CASSYLSYQETQYF.

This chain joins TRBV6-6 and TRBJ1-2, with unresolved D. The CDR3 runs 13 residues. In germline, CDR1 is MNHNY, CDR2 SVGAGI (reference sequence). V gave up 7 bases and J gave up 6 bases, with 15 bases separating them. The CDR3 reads CASTPGGWNGYTF. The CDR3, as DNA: TGTGCCAGCACCCCCGGAGGCTGGAATGGCTACACCTTC.

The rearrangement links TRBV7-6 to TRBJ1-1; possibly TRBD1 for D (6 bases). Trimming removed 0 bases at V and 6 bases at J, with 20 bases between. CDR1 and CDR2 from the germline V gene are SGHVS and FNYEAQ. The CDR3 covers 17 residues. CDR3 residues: CASSLASSGGRVAEAFF. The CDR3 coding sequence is TGTGCCAGCAGCTTAGCCAGTTCCGGGGGGCGGGTCGCTGAAGCTTTCTTT.

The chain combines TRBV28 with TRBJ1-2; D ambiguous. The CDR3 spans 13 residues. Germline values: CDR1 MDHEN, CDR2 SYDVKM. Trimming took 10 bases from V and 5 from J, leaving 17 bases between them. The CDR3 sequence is CATNPRRFYGYTF. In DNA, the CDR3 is TGTGCCACCAACCCCAGGAGGTTTTATGGCTACACCTTC.

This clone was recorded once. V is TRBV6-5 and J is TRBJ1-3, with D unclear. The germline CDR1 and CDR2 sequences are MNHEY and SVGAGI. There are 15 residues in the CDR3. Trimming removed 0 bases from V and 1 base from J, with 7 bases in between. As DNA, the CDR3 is TGTGCCAGCAGTTACTCGGGAGAATCTGGAAACACCATATATTTT. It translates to CASSYSGESGNTIYF.

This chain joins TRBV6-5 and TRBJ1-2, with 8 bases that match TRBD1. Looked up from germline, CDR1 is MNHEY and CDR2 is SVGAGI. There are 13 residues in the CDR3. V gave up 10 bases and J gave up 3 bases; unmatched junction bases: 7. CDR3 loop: CATHRGNDYGYTF. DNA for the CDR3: TGTGCCACACACAGGGGGAATGACTATGGCTACACCTTC.

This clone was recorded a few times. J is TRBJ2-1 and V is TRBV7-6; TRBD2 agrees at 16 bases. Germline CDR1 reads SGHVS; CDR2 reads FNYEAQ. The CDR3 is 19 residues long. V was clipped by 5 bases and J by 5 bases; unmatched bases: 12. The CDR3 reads CASSPRRGLAGGRNNEQFF. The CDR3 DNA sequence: TGTGCCAGCAGCCCACGTCGGGGACTAGCGGGGGGGAGAAACAATGAGCAGTTCTTC.

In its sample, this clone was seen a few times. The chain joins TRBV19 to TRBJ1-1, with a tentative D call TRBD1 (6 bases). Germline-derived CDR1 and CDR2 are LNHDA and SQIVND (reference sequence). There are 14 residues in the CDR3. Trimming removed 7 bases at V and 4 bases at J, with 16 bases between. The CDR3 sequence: CASKTYTGSTEAFF. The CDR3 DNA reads TGTGCCAGTAAAACCTACACAGGGAGCACTGAAGCTTTCTTT.

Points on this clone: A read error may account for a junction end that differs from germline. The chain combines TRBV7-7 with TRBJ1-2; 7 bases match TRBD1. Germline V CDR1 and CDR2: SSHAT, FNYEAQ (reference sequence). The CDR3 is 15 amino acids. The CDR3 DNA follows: TGTGCTAGCAGCTTCCACAGGGGCGGAAACTATGGCTACACCTTC. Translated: CASSFHRGGNYGYTF.

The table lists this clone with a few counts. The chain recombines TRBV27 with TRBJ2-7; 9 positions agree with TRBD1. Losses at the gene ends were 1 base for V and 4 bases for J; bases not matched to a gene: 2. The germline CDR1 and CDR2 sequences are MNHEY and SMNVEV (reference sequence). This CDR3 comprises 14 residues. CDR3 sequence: CASSLLGQGYEQYF. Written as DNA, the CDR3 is TGTGCCAGCAGTTTATTGGGACAGGGTTACGAGCAGTACTTC.

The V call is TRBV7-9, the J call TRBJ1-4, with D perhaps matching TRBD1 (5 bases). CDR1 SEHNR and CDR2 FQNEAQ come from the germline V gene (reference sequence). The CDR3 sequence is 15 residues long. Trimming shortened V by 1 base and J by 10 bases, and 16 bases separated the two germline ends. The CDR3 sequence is CASSLGETGGGKLFF. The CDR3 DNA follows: TGTGCCAGCAGCTTAGGAGAAACAGGTGGTGGAAAACTGTTTTTT.

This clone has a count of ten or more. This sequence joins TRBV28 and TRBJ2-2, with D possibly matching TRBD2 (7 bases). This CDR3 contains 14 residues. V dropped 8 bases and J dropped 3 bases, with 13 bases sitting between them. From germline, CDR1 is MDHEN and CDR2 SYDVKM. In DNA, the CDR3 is TGTGCCAGCCTACCGGGGGGCTACACCGGGGAGCTGTTTTTT. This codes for CASLPGGYTGELFF.

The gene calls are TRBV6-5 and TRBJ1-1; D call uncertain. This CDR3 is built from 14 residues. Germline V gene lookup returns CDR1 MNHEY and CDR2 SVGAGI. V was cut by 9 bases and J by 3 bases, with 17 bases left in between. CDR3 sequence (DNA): TGTGCCAGTTTACCTTCCACAACATACACTGAAGCTTTCTTT. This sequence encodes CASLPSTTYTEAFF.

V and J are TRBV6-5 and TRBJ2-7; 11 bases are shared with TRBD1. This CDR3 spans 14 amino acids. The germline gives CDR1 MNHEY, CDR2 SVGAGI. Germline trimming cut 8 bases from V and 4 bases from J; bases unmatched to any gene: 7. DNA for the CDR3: TGTGCCAGCCAGCACGGGACAGGGGGATACGAGCAGTACTTC. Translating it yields CASQHGTGGYEQYF.

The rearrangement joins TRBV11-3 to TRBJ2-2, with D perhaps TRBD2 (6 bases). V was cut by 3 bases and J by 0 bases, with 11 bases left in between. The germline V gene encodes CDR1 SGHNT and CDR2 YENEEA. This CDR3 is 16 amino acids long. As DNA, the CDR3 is TGTGCCAGCAGCTTTTGGACTACTTCGAACACCGGGGAGCTGTTTTTT. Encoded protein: CASSFWTTSNTGELFF.

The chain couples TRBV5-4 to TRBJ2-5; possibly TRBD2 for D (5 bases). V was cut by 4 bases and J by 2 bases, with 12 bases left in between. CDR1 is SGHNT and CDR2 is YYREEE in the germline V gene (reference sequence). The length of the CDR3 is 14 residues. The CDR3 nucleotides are TGTGCCAGCAGCATACCGGGGATTCAAGAGACCCAGTACTTC. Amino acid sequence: CASSIPGIQETQYF.